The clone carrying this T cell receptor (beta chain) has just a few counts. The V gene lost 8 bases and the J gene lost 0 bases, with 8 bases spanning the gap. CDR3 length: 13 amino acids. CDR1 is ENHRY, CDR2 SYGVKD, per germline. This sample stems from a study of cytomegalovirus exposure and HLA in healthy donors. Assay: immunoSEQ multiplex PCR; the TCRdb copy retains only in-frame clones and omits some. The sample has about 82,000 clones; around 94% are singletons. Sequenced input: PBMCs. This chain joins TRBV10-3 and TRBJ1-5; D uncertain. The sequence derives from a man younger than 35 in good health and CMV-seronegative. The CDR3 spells CAIANNSNQPQHF. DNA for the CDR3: TGTGCCATCGCCAACAATAGCAATCAGCCCCAGCATTTT.